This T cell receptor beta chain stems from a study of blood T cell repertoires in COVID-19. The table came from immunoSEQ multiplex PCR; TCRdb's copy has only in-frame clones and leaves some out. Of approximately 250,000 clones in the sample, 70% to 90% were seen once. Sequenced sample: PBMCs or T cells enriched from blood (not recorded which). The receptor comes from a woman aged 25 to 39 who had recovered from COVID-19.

CDR3: CASSFGRGREKLFF. The CDR3 bases are TGTGCCAGCAGTTTCGGCAGGGGGCGTGAAAAACTGTTTTTT. The rearrangement links TRBV6-5 to TRBJ1-4, with 8 bases matching TRBD1. This CDR3 is built from 14 residues. Germline-derived CDR1 and CDR2 are MNHEY and SVGAGI. V shed 4 bases and J 7 bases; nucleotides not matched to a gene: 5.